The count of the clone carrying this T cell receptor beta chain is one. After removal of 2 bases from V and 6 bases from J, the junction contained 7 bases not matched to a gene. The CDR3 runs to 15 residues. Germline lookup yields CDR1 MNHEY and CDR2 SMNVEV (reference sequence). The data stem from a study of blood T cell repertoires in COVID-19. The protocol was immunoSEQ multiplex PCR, while the TCRdb copy is restricted to in-frame clones and leaves out a portion. The data hold 350,000 to 450,000 clones, with roughly 92% observed a single time. Sequenced sample: PBMCs or T cells enriched from blood (not recorded which). The rearrangement joins TRBV27 to TRBJ2-1, with 7 bases fitting TRBD2. This clonotype was obtained from a woman between 40 and 55 years old who had been exposed to COVID-19. The CDR3, as DNA: TGTGCCAGCAGTTTAGGCGGGACTACTTCCAATGAGCAGTTCTTC. Its translation is CASSLGGTTSNEQFF.